Listed below are T cell receptor beta chains from one sample, sequenced in a study of OX40 agonist ivuxolimab in advanced cancers. The table came from immunoSEQ multiplex PCR; TCRdb's copy has only in-frame clones and leaves some out. Found here are about 67,000 clones, over 75% of them singletons; the top ten hold more than 5.5%. The sample consisted of CD4+ or CD8+ T cells sorted from blood, taken in a trial of the OX40 agonist ivuxolimab. All receptors come from an adult with an advanced solid tumor such as melanoma, head and neck, liver or kidney cancer. Each CDR3 is given with its conserved first and last residue. Fields, in order: J gene, D gene, clone size, V gene, CDR3 protein, CDR3 DNA. The D gene is left open where the match is weak. Size is stated for part of the rows, as once, few or many counts, or as a class when the clone is expanded.

TRBJ2-7	TRBD1	NA	TRBV7-6	CASSLGGRQGVSYEQYF	TGTGCCAGCAGCTTAGGGGGACGACAGGGGGTCTCCTACGAGCAGTACTTC
TRBJ1-3	TRBD1	NA	TRBV6-5	CASSFLRDRGFFTIYF	TGTGCCAGCAGTTTCCTCCGGGACAGGGGTTTCTTCACCATATATTTT
TRBJ1-6	TRBD1	NA	TRBV28	CASSLWGQGGSPLHF	TGTGCCAGCAGTTTATGGGGACAGGGAGGTTCACCCCTCCACTTT
TRBJ1-6	NA	once	TRBV18	CASSPLGRAETPLHF	TGTGCCAGCTCACCATTGGGGAGGGCAGAGACACCCCTCCACTTT
TRBJ1-1	NA	NA	TRBV28	CASSFDGNTEAFF	TGTGCCAGCAGTTTCGACGGGAACACTGAAGCTTTCTTT
TRBJ2-4	NA	once	TRBV21-1	CASSKEKSASRHIQYF	TGTGCCAGCAGCAAAGAGAAGTCCGCTAGTAGACACATTCAGTACTTC
TRBJ2-3	TRBD2	once	TRBV4-2	CASSRTGTSGSDTQYF	TGTGCCAGCAGTCGCACCGGGACTAGCGGCTCAGATACGCAGTATTTT
TRBJ2-4	NA	NA	TRBV21-1	CASSKVRHSLLAKNIQYF	TGTGCCAGCAGCAAAGTTCGTCACTCACTACTAGCCAAAAACATTCAGTACTTC
TRBJ2-1	NA	NA	TRBV2	CASSGLGVNEQFF	TGTGCCAGCAGTGGACTAGGGGTGAATGAGCAGTTCTTC
TRBJ1-4	NA	NA	TRBV19	CASSTREGNEKLFF	TGTGCCAGTAGTACCAGGGAGGGTAATGAAAAACTGTTTTTT
TRBJ1-1	NA	NA	TRBV5-4	CATSPIPLGLNTEAFF	TGTGCCACCAGTCCAATCCCCCTAGGGCTTAACACTGAAGCTTTCTTT
TRBJ2-5	NA	NA	TRBV19	CASSIGGPSPEQYF	TGTGCCAGTAGTATAGGAGGGCCCTCCCCGGAGCAGTACTTC
TRBJ1-1	NA	NA	TRBV5-1	CASSLTSVAAGTEAFF	TGCGCCAGCAGCTTGACATCGGTCGCGGCCGGGACTGAAGCTTTCTTT
TRBJ1-6	NA	NA	TRBV7-2	CASSAHTGSQSPLHF	TGTGCCAGCAGCGCACACACAGGGTCCCAATCACCCCTCCACTTT
TRBJ2-7	NA	few	TRBV7-2	CASRLGPSNSYEQYF	TGTGCCAGCAGGTTGGGACCTAGTAACTCCTACGAGCAGTACTTC
TRBJ1-2	NA	NA	TRBV9	CASSVESQRRRNYGYTF	TGTGCCAGCAGCGTAGAATCACAGCGCCGCCGTAACTATGGCTACACCTTC
TRBJ2-3	NA	NA	TRBV6-4	CASSTGTGTDTQYF	TGTGCCAGCAGTACCGGGACTGGCACAGATACGCAGTATTTT
TRBJ2-2	TRBD1	NA	TRBV7-9	CASSFLGQVNTGELFF	TGTGCCAGCAGCTTCCTGGGACAGGTGAACACCGGGGAGCTGTTTTTT
TRBJ2-1	NA	NA	TRBV15	CATSSWGTSGGEQFF	TGTGCCACCAGCAGTTGGGGGACCTCCGGGGGTGAGCAGTTCTTC